This TCR beta chain emerged from a study of cytomegalovirus exposure and HLA in healthy donors. Regarding the study as a whole: The authors later found HLA-associated TCR beta chains more clonally expanded than equally common others. Cytomegalovirus status was reportedly diagnosed by the classifier with high sensitivity and specificity.

The CDR3 consists of 18 residues. V lost 1 base, J lost 3 bases, and 14 bases stayed unmatched. Notes on this clone: The antigen remains undetermined. The sample carries other DNA sequences with the same CDR3.

Use of 60 Vbeta and 13 Jbeta primers characterized the PCR. Assay: immunoSEQ multiplex PCR; the TCRdb copy retains only in-frame clones and omits some. In the table there are some 200,000 clones, approximately 80% of which are singletons. This chain uses TRBV5-7 with TRBJ2-5, with 8 bases lining up with TRBD1. TRBV5-7 falls under the ORF class, with uncertain function. Sequenced: PBMCs. The TCR was taken from a girl aged 10 to 17 in good health and CMV-seronegative. The CDR3 nucleotides read TGTGCCAGCAGCTTGAGTCGGTTTGGGGACAGGAACGAAGAGACCCAGTACTTC. Translating it yields CASSLSRFGDRNEETQYF.